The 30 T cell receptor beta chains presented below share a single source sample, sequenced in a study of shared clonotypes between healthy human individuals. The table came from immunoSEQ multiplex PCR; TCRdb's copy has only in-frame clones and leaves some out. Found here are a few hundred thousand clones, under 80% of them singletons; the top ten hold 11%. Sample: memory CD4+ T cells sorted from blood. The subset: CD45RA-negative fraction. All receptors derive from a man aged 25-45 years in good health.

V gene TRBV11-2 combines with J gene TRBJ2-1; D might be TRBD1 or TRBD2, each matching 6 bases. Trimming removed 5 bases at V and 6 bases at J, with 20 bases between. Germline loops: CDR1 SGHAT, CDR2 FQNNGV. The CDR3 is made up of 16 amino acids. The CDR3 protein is CASSPRGTWGANEQFF. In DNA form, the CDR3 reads TGTGCCAGCAGCCCCAGAGGTACATGGGGGGCCAATGAGCAGTTCTTC.

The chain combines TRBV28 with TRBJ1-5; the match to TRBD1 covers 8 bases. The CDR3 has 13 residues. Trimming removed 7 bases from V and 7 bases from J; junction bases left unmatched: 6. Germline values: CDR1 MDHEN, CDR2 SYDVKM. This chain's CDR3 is CASNTGGGQPQHF. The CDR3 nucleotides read TGTGCCAGCAATACAGGGGGAGGGCAGCCCCAGCATTTT.

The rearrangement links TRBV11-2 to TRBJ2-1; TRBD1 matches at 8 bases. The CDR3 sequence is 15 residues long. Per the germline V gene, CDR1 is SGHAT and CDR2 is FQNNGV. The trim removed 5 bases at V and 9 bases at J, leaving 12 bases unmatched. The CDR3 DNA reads TGTGCCAGCAGCCCCCGGACAGGGTTTTTCGTTGAGCAGTTCTTC. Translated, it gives CASSPRTGFFVEQFF. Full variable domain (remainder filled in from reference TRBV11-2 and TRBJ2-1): EAGVAQSPRYKIIEKRQSVAFWCNPISGHATLYWYQQILGQGPKLLIQFQNNGVVDDSQLPKDRFSAERLKGVDSTLKIQPAKLEDSAVYLCASSPRTGFFVEQFFGPGTRLTVL.

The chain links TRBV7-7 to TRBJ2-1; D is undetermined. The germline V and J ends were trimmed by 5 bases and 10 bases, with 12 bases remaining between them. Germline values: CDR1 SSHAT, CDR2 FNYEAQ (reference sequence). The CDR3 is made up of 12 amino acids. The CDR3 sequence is CASSKVPGEQFF. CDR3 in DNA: TGTGCCAGCAGCAAAGTCCCGGGCGAGCAGTTCTTC.

The CDR3: CASSHRRPGHGNQPQHF. DNA for the CDR3: TGTGCCAGCAGCCACCGCAGACCGGGACACGGCAATCAGCCCCAGCATTTT. The rearrangement uses TRBV4-2 and TRBJ1-5, with D tentatively TRBD1 (6 bases). Germline V lookup: CDR1 LGHNA, CDR2 YNFKEQ. The CDR3 contains 17 residues. The germline V and J ends were trimmed by 3 bases and 2 bases, with 17 bases remaining between them.

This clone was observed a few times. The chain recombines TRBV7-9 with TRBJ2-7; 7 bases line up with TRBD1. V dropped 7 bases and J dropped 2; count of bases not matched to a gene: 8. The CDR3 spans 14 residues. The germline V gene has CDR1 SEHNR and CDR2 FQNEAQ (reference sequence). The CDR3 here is CASTSRGSAYEQYF. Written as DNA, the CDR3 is TGTGCCAGCACCAGCAGGGGGTCCGCCTACGAGCAGTACTTC.

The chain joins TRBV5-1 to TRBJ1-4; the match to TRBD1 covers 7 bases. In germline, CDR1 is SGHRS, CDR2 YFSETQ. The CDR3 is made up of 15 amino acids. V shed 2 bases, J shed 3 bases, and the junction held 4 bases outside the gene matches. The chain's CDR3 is CASSFTGVSNEKLFF. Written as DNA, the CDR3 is TGCGCCAGCAGCTTCACAGGGGTGTCTAATGAAAAACTGTTTTTT.

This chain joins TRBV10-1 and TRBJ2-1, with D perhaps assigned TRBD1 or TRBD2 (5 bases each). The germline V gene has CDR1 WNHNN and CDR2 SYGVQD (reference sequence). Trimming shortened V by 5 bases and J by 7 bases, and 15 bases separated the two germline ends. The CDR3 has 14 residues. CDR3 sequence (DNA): TGCGCCAGCAGTACAGGACTGGTCAAGAATGAGCAGTTCTTC. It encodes CASSTGLVKNEQFF.

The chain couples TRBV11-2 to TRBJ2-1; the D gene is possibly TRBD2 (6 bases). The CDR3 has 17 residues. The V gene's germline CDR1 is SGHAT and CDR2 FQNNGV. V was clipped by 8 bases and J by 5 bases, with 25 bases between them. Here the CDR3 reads CASPAYGAEGMNNEQFF. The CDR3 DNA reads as TGTGCCAGCCCAGCTTACGGTGCGGAGGGAATGAACAATGAGCAGTTCTTC. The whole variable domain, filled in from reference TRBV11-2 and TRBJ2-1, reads EAGVAQSPRYKIIEKRQSVAFWCNPISGHATLYWYQQILGQGPKLLIQFQNNGVVDDSQLPKDRFSAERLKGVDSTLKIQPAKLEDSAVYLCASPAYGAEGMNNEQFFGPGTRLTVL.

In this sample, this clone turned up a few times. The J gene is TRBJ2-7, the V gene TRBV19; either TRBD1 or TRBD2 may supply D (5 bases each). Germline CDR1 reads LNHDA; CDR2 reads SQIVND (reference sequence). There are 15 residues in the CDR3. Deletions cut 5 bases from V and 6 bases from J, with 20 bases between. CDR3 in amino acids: CASSLFSGRWGEQYF. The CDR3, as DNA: TGTGCCAGTAGTCTTTTTTCGGGACGCTGGGGCGAGCAGTACTTC.

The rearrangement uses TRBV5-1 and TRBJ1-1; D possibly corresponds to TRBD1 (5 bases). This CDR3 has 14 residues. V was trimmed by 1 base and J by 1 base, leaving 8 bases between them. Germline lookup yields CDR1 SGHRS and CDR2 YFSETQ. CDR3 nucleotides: TGCGCCAGCAGCTTGTTCGGGGGGAACACTGAAGCTTTCTTT. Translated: CASSLFGGNTEAFF.

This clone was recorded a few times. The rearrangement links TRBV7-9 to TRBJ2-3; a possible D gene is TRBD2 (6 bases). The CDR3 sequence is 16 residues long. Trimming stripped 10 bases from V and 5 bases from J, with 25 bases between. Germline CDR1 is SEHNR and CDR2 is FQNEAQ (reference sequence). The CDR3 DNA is TGTGCCACCAGAGGAGGGTCTCGTAACTGGGGAGATACGCAGTATTTT. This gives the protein CATRGGSRNWGDTQYF.

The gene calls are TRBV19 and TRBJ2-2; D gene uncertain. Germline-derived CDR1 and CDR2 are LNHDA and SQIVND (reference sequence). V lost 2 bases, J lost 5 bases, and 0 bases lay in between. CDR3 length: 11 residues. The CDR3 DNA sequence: TGTGCCAGTAGTATAACCGGGGAGCTGTTTTTT. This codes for CASSITGELFF. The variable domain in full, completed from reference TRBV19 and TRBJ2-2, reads DGGITQSPKYLFRKEGQNVTLSCEQNLNHDAMYWYRQDPGQGLRLIYYSQIVNDFQKGDIAEGYSVSREKKESFPLTVTSAQKNPTAFYLCASSITGELFFGEGSRLTVL.

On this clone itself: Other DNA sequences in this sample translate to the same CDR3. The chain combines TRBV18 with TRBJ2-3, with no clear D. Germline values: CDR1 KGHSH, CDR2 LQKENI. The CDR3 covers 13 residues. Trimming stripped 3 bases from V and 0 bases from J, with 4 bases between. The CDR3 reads CASSPASTDTQYF. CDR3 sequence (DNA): TGTGCCAGCTCACCCGCCAGCACAGATACGCAGTATTTT.

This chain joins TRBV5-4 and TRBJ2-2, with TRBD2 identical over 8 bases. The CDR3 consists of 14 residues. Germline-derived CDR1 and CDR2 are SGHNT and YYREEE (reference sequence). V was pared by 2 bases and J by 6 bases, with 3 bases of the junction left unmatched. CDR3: CASSLIAGSGELFF. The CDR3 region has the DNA TGTGCCAGCAGCTTAATAGCGGGATCCGGGGAGCTGTTTTTT.

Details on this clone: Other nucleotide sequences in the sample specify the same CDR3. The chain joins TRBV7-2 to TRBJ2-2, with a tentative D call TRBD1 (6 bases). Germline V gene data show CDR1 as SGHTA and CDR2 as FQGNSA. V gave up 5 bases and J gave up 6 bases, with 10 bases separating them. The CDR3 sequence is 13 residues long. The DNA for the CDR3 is TGTGCCAGCAGCGTACAGGGTCCCGGGGAGCTGTTTTTT. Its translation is CASSVQGPGELFF.

The CDR3 is CASSPGTTTDTQYF. Written as DNA, the CDR3 is TGTGCCAGCTCACCGGGAACTACCACAGATACGCAGTATTTT. J is TRBJ2-3 and V is TRBV18; no firm D call. In germline, CDR1 is KGHSH, CDR2 LQKENI. The ends were cut back, 3 bases at V and 2 bases at J, with 9 bases in the middle. The CDR3 contains 14 residues.

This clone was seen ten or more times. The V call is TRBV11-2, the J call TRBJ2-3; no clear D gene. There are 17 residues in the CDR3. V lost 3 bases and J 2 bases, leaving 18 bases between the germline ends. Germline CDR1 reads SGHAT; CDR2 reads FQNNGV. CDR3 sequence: CASSFGARATHTDTQYF. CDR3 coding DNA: TGTGCCAGCAGCTTCGGAGCGAGAGCAACACACACAGATACGCAGTATTTT.

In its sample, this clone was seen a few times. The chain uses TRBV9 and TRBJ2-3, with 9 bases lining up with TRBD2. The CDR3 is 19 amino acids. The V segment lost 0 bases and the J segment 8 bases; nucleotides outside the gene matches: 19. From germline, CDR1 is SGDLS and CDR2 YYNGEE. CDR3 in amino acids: CASSVGPAGGASAQGTQYF. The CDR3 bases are TGTGCCAGCAGCGTAGGACCAGCGGGGGGAGCCAGCGCACAGGGTACGCAGTATTTT.

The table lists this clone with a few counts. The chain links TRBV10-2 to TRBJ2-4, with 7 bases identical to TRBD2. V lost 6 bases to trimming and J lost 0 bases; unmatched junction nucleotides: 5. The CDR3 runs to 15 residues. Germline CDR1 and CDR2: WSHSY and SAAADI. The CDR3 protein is CASRQRDLAKNIQYF. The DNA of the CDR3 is TGCGCCAGCAGGCAGCGGGATTTAGCCAAAAACATTCAGTACTTC.

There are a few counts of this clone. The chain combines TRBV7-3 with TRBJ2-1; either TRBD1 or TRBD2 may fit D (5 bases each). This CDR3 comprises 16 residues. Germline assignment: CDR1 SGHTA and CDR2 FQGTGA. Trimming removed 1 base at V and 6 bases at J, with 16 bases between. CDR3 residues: CASSLMGEHRPNEQFF. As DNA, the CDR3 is TGTGCCAGCAGCTTAATGGGAGAGCACAGGCCCAATGAGCAGTTCTTC.

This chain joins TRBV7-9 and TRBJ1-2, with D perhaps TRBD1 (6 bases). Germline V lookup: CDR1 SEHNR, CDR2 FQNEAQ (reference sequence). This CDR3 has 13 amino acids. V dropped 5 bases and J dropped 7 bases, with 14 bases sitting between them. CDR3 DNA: TGTGCCAGCAGCGTCAGGGGTTCGGTTGGCTACACCTTC. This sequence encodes CASSVRGSVGYTF.

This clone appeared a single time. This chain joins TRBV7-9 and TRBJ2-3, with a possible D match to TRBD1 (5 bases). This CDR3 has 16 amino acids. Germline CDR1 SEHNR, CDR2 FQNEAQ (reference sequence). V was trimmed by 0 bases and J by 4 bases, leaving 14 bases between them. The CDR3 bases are TGTGCCAGCAGCTTAGCGACAGCGATGGGTGCAGATACGCAGTATTTT. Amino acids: CASSLATAMGADTQYF.

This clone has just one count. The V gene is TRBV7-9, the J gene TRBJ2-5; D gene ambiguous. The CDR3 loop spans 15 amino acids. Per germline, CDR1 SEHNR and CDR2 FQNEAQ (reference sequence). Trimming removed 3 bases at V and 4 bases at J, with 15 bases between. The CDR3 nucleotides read TGTGCCAGCAGCTTTGGGGATACGGCATTAGAGACCCAGTACTTC. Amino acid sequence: CASSFGDTALETQYF.

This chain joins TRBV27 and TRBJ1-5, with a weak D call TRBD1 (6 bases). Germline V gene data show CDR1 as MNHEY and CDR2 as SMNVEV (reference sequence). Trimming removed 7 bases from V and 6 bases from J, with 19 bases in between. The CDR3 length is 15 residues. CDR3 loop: CASNPLGASSQPQHF. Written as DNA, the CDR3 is TGTGCCAGCAATCCCCTGGGGGCGAGTAGTCAGCCCCAGCATTTT.

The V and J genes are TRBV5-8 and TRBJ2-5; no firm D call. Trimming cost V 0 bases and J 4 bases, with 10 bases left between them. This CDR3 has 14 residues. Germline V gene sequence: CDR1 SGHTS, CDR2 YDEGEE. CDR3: CASSLGRRTETQYF. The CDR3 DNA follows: TGTGCCAGCAGCTTGGGACGGCGCACAGAGACCCAGTACTTC.

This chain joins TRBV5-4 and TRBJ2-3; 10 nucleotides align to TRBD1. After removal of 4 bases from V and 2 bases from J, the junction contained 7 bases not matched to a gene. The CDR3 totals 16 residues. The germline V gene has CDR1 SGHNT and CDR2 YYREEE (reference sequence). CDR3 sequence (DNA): TGTGCCAGCAGCCCTGCGGGACAGGGGCCCACAGATACGCAGTATTTT. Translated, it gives CASSPAGQGPTDTQYF.

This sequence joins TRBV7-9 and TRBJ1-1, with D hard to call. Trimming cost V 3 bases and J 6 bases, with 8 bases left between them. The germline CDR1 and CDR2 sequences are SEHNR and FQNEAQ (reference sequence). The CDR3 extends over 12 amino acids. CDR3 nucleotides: TGTGCCAGCAGCTTCGTTCTTGCTGAAGCTTTCTTT. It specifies CASSFVLAEAFF.

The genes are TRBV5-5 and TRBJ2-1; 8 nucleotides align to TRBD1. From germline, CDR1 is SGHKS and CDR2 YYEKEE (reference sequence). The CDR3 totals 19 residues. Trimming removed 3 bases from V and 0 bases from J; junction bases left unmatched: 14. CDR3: CASSSDDRGSLSSYNEQFF. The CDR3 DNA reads TGTGCCAGCAGCTCTGACGACAGGGGCAGCCTCAGCTCCTACAATGAGCAGTTCTTC.

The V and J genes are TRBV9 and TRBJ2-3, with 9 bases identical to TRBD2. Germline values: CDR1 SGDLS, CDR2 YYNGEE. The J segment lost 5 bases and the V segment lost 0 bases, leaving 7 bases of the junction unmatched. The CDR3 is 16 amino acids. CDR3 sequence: CASSVEIAGVRDTQYF. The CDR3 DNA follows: TGTGCCAGCAGCGTAGAAATAGCGGGAGTTAGAGATACGCAGTATTTT. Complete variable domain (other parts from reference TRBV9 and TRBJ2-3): DSGVTQTPKHLITATGQRVTLRCSPRSGDLSVYWYQQSLDQGLQFLIQYYNGEERAKGNILERFSAQQFPDLHSELNLSSLELGDSALYFCASSVEIAGVRDTQYFGPGTRLTVL.